The clone carrying this T cell receptor (beta chain) was seen once. The CDR3 spans 16 residues. Germline lookup yields CDR1 LNHDA and CDR2 SQIVND (reference sequence). V was cut by 5 bases and J by 5 bases, with 21 bases left in between. The method was immunoSEQ multiplex PCR; TCRdb's version includes in-frame clones alone and lacks a portion of them. The table lists about 200,000 clones, about 84% of them singletons. This sample is drawn from a study of blood T cell repertoires in COVID-19. The sample taken for sequencing was peripheral blood. The V call is TRBV19, the J call TRBJ1-1; D possibly corresponds to TRBD1 (6 bases). The TCR sequence derives from a woman at least 80 years old with acute or convalescent COVID-19. CDR3 coding DNA: TGTGCCAGTAGTCCGAAGAGGGGGGGCAAGTTGACTGAAGCTTTCTTT. This encodes CASSPKRGGKLTEAFF.